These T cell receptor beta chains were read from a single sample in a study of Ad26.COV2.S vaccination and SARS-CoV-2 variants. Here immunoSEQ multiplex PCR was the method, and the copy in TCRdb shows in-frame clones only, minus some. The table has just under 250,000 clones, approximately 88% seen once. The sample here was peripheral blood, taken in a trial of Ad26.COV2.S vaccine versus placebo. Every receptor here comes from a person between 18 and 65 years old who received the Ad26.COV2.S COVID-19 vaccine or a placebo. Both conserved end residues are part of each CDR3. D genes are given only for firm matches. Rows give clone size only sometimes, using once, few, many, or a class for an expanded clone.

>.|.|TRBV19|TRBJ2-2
CASSIIRVLNTGELFF
TGTGCCAGTAGTATCATCCGGGTCCTGAACACCGGGGAGCTGTTTTTT
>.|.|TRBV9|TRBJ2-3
CASSVDVSSTDTQYF
TGTGCCAGCAGCGTAGACGTCTCGAGCACAGATACGCAGTATTTT
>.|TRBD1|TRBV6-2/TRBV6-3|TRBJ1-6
CASSAPGQGSSPLHF
TGTGCCAGCAGTGCACCGGGACAGGGTAGTTCACCCCTCCACTTT
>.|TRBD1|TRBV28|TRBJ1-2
CASSFFARGQGGYTF
TGTGCCAGCAGTTTCTTTGCGCGAGGACAGGGTGGCTACACCTTC
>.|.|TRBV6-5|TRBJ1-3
CASSQGSGNTIYF
TGTGCCAGCAGTCAGGGCTCTGGAAACACCATATATTTT
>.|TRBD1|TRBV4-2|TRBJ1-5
CASSQAGTVNQPQHF
TGTGCCAGCAGCCAGGCCGGGACAGTCAATCAGCCCCAGCATTTT
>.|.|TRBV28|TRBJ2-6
CASSSPGSSGANVLTF
TGTGCCAGCAGTTCCCCGGGAAGCTCTGGGGCCAACGTCCTGACTTTC
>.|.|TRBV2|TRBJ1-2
CASSIFRGANYGYTF
TGTGCCAGCAGTATCTTTAGGGGCGCTAACTATGGCTACACCTTC
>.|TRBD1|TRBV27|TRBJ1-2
CASSFWGQGYKNYGYTF
TGTGCCAGCAGTTTCTGGGGACAGGGTTACAAGAACTATGGCTACACCTTC
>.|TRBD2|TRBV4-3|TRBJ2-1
CASSQVGLAGGRNEQFF
TGCGCCAGCAGCCAAGTGGGCCTGGCGGGAGGTCGTAATGAGCAGTTCTTC
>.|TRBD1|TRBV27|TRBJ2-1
CASSLQRQGDYNEQFF
TGTGCCAGCAGTTTACAGCGACAGGGGGACTACAATGAGCAGTTCTTC
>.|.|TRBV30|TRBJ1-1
CAWGTMNTEAFF
TGTGCCTGGGGGACAATGAACACTGAAGCTTTCTTT
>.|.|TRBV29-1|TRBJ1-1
CSVEGRTSAFF
TGCAGCGTTGAAGGGAGGACCTCAGCTTTCTTT
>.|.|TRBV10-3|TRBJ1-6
CAISESGKMTLHF
TGTGCCATCAGTGAGTCCGGGAAAATGACCCTCCACTTT
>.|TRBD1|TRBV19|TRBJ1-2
CASSTDRGRRDGYTF
TGTGCCAGTAGTACCGACAGGGGGCGCCGCGATGGCTACACCTTC
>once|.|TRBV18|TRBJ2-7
CASSPGVDYEQYF
TGTGCCAGCTCACCAGGGGTAGACTACGAGCAGTACTTC
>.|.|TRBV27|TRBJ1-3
CASSFLGQGNTIYF
TGTGCCAGCAGCTTTCTCGGACAAGGAAACACCATATATTTT
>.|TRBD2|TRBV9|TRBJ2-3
CASSVDLAGGPADTQYF
TGTGCCAGCAGCGTAGACCTAGCGGGGGGGCCTGCAGATACGCAGTATTTT
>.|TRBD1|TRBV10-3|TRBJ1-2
CASRGQNYGYTF
TGTGCCTCAAGGGGACAGAACTATGGCTACACCTTC
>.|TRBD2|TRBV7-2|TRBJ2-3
CASSPGSGSGTQYF
TGTGCCAGCAGTCCCGGGAGCGGGAGCGGTACGCAGTATTTT
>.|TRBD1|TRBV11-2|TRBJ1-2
CASSPTGTGALANYGYTF
TGTGCCAGCAGCCCTACCGGGACAGGGGCCCTAGCTAACTATGGCTACACCTTC
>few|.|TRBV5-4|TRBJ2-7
CASSETGGALYEQYF
TGTGCCAGCAGCGAAACAGGGGGGGCTCTCTACGAGCAGTACTTC
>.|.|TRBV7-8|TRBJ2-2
CASSLGETGYTGELFF
TGTGCCAGCAGCTTAGGGGAGACGGGGTACACCGGGGAGCTGTTTTTT
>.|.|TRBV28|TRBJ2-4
CASSLFSGLAKNIQYF
TGTGCCAGCAGTTTATTTTCGGGGCTAGCCAAAAACATTCAGTACTTC
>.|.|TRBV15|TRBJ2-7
CATSRPFSGREYEQYF
TGTGCCACCAGCAGACCGTTCTCCGGGAGAGAGTACGAGCAGTACTTC
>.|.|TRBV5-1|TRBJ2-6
CASSHGQGSRSGANVLTF
TGCGCCAGCAGCCACGGGCAGGGTTCTCGATCTGGGGCCAACGTCCTGACTTTC
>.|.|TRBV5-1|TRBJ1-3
CASSLDRASGNTIYF
TGCGCCAGCAGCCTGGACCGCGCCAGCGGAAACACCATATATTTT
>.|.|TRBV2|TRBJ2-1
CASRLIAFEQFF
TGTGCCAGCAGACTTATAGCGTTTGAGCAGTTCTTC
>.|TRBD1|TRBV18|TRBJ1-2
CASSPPATGGHGYTF
TGTGCCAGCTCACCACCCGCGACAGGGGGCCATGGCTACACCTTC
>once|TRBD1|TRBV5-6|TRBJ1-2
CASSWQQGGYGYTF
TGTGCCAGCAGCTGGCAGCAGGGGGGGTATGGCTACACCTTC
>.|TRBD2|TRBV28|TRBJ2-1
CASSPGLAGDYNEQFF
TGTGCCAGCAGCCCCGGACTAGCGGGGGACTACAATGAGCAGTTCTTC
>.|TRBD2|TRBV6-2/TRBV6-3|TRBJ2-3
CASSSGTRGFPDTQYF
TGTGCCAGCAGCTCCGGGACTAGAGGGTTTCCGGATACGCAGTATTTT
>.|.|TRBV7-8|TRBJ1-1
CASSLTQLDTEAFF
TGTGCCAGCAGCCTCACGCAGCTAGACACTGAAGCTTTCTTT
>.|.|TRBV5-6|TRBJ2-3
CASSLGGLSTDTQYF
TGTGCCAGCAGCTTGGGGGGGCTGAGCACAGATACGCAGTATTTT
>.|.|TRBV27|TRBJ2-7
CASSFLELPYEQYF
TGTGCCAGCAGTTTTTTAGAACTACCCTACGAGCAGTACTTC
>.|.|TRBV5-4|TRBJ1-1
CASSLLGGDEAFF
TGTGCCAGCAGCTTGTTGGGGGGCGATGAAGCTTTCTTT
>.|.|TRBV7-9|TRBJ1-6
CASSLSIGRTPLHF
TGTGCCAGCAGCTTATCAATAGGCCGGACACCCCTCCACTTT
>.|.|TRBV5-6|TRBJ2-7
CASSPWDLLSYEQYF
TGTGCCAGCAGTCCCTGGGACTTACTCTCCTACGAGCAGTACTTC
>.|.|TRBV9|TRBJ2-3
CASSPDQDRRQYF
TGTGCCAGCAGCCCCGACCAGGATCGGAGGCAGTATTTT